These 12 T cell receptor beta chains came from one sample sequenced in a study of blood T cell repertoires in COVID-19. TCRdb keeps only in-frame clones here, not all; method: immunoSEQ multiplex PCR. The table lists 250,000 or so clones, around 91% of them singletons, with 2.1% in the top ten. Material: peripheral blood. Receptors originate from a woman in her fifties or sixties with COVID-19, enrolled during active disease.

The chain is built from TRBV30 and TRBJ2-7, with 8 bases identical to TRBD2. V shed 0 bases and J 1 base; nucleotides not matched to a gene: 5. The germline V gene has CDR1 GTSNPN and CDR2 SVGIG (reference sequence). There are 15 residues in the CDR3. The CDR3 DNA reads TGTGCCTGGAGTGTAGGCCGGGGGGGGTCCTACGAGCAGTACTTC. Encoded protein: CAWSVGRGGSYEQYF.

The CDR3 DNA sequence: TGTGCCAGCGGGGACGGCGGGGGATCTATCACAGATACGCAGTATTTT. It specifies CASGDGGGSITDTQYF. The chain links TRBV11-3 to TRBJ2-3; 7 nucleotides align to TRBD2. CDR3 length: 16 amino acids. Germline V CDR1 and CDR2: SGHNT, YENEEA. The J segment lost 2 bases and the V segment lost 8 bases, leaving 13 bases of the junction unmatched.

The chain links TRBV7-2 to TRBJ1-1; D not resolved. V shed 0 bases and J shed 14 bases, with 25 bases lying between them. CDR3 length equals 16 residues. CDR1 is SGHTA, CDR2 FQGNSA, per germline. CDR3 nucleotides: TGTGCCAGCAGCTTAGCGGGCGTTAGTGGGTCTCCCTTACCGTTCTTT. It is translated as CASSLAGVSGSPLPFF.

The V and J genes are TRBV29-1 and TRBJ2-1; TRBD2 agrees at 14 bases. The CDR3 extends over 17 amino acids. Germline V gene sequence: CDR1 SQVTM, CDR2 ANQGSEA. Trimming at V came to 7 bases and at J to 9 bases, leaving 17 bases not matched to a gene. CDR3 nucleotides: TGCAGCGCTCGACTAGCGGGGGGGCTTGGGGTCGGAAGTGAGCAGTTCTTC. Translation: CSARLAGGLGVGSEQFF.

The chain uses TRBV6-6 and TRBJ1-6; possibly TRBD1 for D (5 bases). Trimming shortened V by 0 bases and J by 9 bases, and 12 bases separated the two germline ends. The germline gives CDR1 MNHNY, CDR2 SVGAGI (reference sequence). CDR3 length equals 15 residues. The CDR3 region is CASSYSPGQGSPLHF. Here the CDR3 DNA reads TGTGCCAGCAGTTACTCTCCAGGACAAGGTTCACCCCTCCACTTT.

The chain recombines TRBV7-2 with TRBJ2-1; 7 bases are a match to TRBD1. V trimming: 3 bases; J trimming: 3 bases; junction bases outside the gene matches: 8. CDR3 length equals 16 residues. Looked up from germline, CDR1 is SGHTA and CDR2 is FQGNSA. As DNA, the CDR3 is TGTGCCAGCAGCTTCAGAACAGGGGCCGACTACAATGAGCAGTTCTTC. Translation gives CASSFRTGADYNEQFF.

The chain couples TRBV7-9 to TRBJ1-1, with 7 positions matching TRBD1. V gave up 5 bases and J gave up 3 bases; unmatched junction bases: 12. Germline V lookup: CDR1 SEHNR, CDR2 FQNEAQ (reference sequence). The CDR3 loop spans 16 amino acids. This CDR3 reads CASSRSSTGTDTEAFF. CDR3 DNA: TGTGCCAGCAGCCGCTCCTCGACAGGGACGGACACTGAAGCTTTCTTT. Complete variable domain (other parts from reference TRBV7-9 and TRBJ1-1): DTGVSQNPRHKITKRGQNVTFRCDPISEHNRLYWYRQTLGQGPEFLTYFQNEAQLEKSRLLSDRFSAERPKGSFSTLEIQRTEQGDSAMYLCASSRSSTGTDTEAFFGQGTRLTVV.

This clone was observed a single time. Here the CDR3 DNA reads TGTGCCAGCAGCTTGGTTCCGGACACCATGTATGGCTACACCTTC. This translates into CASSLVPDTMYGYTF. The V call is TRBV5-8, the J call TRBJ1-2; weak D call: TRBD1 (5 bases). The germline gives CDR1 SGHTS, CDR2 YDEGEE. The CDR3 sequence is 15 residues long. V lost 0 bases and J lost 5, with 14 bases in between. Looking up the rest from reference TRBV5-8 and TRBJ1-2 gives the full variable domain: EAGVTQSPTHLIKTRGQQATLRCSPISGHTSVYWYQQALGLGLQFLLWYDEGEERNRGNFPPRFSGRQFPNYSSELNVNALELEDSALYLCASSLVPDTMYGYTFGSGTRLTVV.

With respect to this clone: Its ends do not fully match the called genes, so a read error is possible. The chain joins TRBV2 to TRBJ2-1; 7 positions match TRBD2. Per germline, CDR1 SNHLY and CDR2 FYNNEI. The CDR3 runs to 11 residues. For the CDR3, the DNA is TGTGCCAGCAGCGAAGCGGGGCAGCAGTTCTTC. Its translation: CASSEAGQQFF.

V is TRBV6-5 and J is TRBJ1-4; no clear D gene. Germline V gene sequence: CDR1 MNHEY, CDR2 SVGAGI. CDR3 length: 15 amino acids. V shed 2 bases and J shed 7 bases, with 14 bases lying between them. DNA of the CDR3: TGTGCCAGCAGTTACCTATACGGGGAAGTTGAAAAACTGTTTTTT. Amino acids: CASSYLYGEVEKLFF.

The genes are TRBV5-1 and TRBJ1-3; D may be TRBD1 (6 bases). V lost 1 base, J lost 0 bases, and 8 bases lay in between. The germline gives CDR1 SGHRS, CDR2 YFSETQ. The CDR3 sequence is 15 residues long. The CDR3 nucleotides are TGCGCCAGCAGCTTGACAGGGAACTCTGGAAACACCATATATTTT. Amino acid sequence: CASSLTGNSGNTIYF.

A note on this clone: A read error is possible here, since a much larger clone lies one base away. The chain uses TRBV5-8 and TRBJ1-2, with a possible D match to TRBD1 (5 bases). This CDR3 is built from 13 residues. Germline assignment: CDR1 SGHTS and CDR2 YDEGEE. V shed 0 bases and J shed 4 bases, with 7 bases lying between them. The CDR3 bases are TGTGCCAGCAGCTTGGACAGGATCTATGGCTACACCTTC. It codes for CASSLDRIYGYTF.